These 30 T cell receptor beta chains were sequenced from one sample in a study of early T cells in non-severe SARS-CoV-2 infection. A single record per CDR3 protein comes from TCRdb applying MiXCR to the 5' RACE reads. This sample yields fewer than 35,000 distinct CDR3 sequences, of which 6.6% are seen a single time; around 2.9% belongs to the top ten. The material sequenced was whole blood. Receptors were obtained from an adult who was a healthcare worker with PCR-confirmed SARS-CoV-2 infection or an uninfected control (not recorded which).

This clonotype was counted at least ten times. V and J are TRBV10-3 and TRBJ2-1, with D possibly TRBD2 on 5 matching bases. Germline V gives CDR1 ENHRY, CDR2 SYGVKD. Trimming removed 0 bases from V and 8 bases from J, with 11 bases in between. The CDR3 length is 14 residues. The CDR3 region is CAISESRGSDEQFF. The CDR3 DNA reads TGTGCCATCAGTGAGTCCCGGGGTAGCGATGAGCAGTTCTTC.

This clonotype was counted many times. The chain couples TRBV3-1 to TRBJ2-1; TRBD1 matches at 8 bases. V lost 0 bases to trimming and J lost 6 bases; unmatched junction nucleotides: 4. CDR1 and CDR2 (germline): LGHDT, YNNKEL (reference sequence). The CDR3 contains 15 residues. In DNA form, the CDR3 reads TGTGCCAGCAGCCAAGATGGCACAGGGGGCAATGAGCAGTTCTTC. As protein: CASSQDGTGGNEQFF.

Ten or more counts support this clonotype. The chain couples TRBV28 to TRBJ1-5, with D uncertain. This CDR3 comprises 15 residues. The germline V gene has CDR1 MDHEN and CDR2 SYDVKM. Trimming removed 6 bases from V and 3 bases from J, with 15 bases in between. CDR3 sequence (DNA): TGTGCCAGCAGAGATACCTTAGGTCCCAATCAGCCCCAGCATTTT. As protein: CASRDTLGPNQPQHF.

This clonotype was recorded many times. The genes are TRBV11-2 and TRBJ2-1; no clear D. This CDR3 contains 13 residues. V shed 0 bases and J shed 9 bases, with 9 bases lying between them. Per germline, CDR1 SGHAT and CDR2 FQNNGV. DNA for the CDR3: TGTGCCAGCAGCTTAGATAGGACGGGTGAGCAGTTCTTC. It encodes CASSLDRTGEQFF.

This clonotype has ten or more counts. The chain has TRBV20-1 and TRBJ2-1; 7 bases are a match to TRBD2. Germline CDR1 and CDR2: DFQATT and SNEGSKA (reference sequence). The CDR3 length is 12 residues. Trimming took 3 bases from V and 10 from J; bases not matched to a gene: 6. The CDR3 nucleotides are TGCAGTGCTAGGTGGGGGGGACGGGAGCAGTTCTTC. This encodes CSARWGGREQFF.

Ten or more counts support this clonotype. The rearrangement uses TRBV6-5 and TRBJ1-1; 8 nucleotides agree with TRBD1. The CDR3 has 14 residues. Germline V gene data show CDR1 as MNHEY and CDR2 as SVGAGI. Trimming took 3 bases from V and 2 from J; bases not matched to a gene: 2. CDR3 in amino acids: CASSYSGGNTEAFF. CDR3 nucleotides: TGTGCCAGCAGTTATTCAGGGGGCAACACTGAAGCTTTCTTT.

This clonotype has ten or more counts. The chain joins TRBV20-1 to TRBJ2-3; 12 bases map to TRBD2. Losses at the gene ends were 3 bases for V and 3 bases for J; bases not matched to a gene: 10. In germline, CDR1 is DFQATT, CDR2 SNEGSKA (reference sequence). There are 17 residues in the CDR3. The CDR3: CSARPVPGTSGTDTQYF. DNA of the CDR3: TGCAGTGCTAGGCCGGTGCCCGGGACTAGCGGGACAGATACGCAGTATTTT.

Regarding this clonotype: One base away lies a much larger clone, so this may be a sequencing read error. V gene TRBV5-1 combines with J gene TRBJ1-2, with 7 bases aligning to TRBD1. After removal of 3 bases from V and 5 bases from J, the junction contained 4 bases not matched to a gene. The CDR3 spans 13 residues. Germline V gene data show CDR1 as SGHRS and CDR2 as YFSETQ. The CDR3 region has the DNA TGCGCCAGCAGCTCGGGACAGTCTTATGGCTACACCTTC. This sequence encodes CASSSGQSYGYTF.

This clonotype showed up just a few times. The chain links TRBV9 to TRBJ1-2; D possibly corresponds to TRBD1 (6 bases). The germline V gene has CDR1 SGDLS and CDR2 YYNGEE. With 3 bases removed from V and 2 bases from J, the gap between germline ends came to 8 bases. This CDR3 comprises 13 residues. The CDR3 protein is CASSADSNYGYTF. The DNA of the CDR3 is TGTGCCAGCAGCGCGGACAGCAACTATGGCTACACCTTC.

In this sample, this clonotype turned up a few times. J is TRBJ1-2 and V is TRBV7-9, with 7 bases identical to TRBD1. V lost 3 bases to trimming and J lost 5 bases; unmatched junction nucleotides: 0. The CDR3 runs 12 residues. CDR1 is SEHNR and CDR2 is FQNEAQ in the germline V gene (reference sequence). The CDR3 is CASSLGQYGYTF. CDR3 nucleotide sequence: TGTGCCAGCAGCTTGGGACAGTATGGCTACACCTTC.

CDR3 amino acids: CASSYSSTGELFF. In DNA form, the CDR3 reads TGTGCCAGCAGTTACTCTTCCACCGGGGAGCTGTTTTTT. This rearrangement joins TRBV6-5 to TRBJ2-2; D remains ambiguous. Between the trimmed V and J ends, which lost 0 bases and 4 bases, there was a span of 3 bases. The CDR3 is 13 residues long. Germline V CDR1 and CDR2: MNHEY, SVGAGI.

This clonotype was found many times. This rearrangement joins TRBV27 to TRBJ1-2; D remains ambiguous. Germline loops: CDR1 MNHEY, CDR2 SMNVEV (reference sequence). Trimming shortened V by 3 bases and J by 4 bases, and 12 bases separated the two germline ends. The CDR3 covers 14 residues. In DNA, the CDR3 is TGTGCCAGCAGTTTTGAGGATTGGGGCTATGGCTACACCTTC. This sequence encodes CASSFEDWGYGYTF.

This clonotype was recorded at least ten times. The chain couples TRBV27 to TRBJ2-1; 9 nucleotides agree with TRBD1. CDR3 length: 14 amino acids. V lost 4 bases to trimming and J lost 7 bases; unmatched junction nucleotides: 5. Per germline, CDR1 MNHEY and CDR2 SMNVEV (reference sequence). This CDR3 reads CASSSDRGGNEQFF. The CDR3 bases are TGTGCCAGCAGTTCAGACAGGGGGGGGAATGAGCAGTTCTTC.

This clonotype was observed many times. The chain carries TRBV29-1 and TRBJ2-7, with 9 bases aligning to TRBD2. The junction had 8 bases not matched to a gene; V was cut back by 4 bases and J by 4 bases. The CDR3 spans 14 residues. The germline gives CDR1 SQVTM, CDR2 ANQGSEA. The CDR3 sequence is CSVVQPSGNYEQYF. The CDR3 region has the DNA TGCAGCGTTGTCCAACCTAGCGGGAATTACGAGCAGTACTTC.

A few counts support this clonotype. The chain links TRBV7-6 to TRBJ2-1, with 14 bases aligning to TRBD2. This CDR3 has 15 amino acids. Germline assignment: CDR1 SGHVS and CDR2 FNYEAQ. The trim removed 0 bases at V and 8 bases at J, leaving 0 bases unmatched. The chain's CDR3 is CASSLAGLAGDEQFF. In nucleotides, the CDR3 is TGTGCCAGCAGCTTAGCGGGACTAGCGGGAGATGAGCAGTTCTTC.

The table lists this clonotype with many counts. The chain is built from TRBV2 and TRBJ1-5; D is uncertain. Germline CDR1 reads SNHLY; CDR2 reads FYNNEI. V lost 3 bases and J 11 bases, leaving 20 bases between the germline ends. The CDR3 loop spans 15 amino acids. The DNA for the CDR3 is TGTGCCAGCAGTGACTGGGCACTTGACGCAATGGCCCAGCATTTT. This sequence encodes CASSDWALDAMAQHF.

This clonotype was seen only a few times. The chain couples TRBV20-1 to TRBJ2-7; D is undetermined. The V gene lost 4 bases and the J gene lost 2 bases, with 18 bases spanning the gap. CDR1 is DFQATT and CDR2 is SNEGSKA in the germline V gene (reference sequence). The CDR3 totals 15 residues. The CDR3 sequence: CSATGLLAGTYEQYF. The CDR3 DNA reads TGCAGTGCTACCGGTCTGTTAGCAGGTACCTACGAGCAGTACTTC.

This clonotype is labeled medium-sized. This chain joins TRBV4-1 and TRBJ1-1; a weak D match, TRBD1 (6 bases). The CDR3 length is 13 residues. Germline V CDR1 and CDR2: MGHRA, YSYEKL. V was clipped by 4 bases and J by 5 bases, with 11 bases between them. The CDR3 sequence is CASSRDRKTEAFF. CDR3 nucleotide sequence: TGCGCCAGCAGCCGAGACAGGAAAACTGAAGCTTTCTTT.

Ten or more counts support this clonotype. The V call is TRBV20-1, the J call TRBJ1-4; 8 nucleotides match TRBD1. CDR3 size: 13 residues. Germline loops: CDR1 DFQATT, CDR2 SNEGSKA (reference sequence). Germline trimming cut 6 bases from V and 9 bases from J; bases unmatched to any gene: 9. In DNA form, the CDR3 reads TGCAGTGCCCCCGACAGGGGAGGGAAAAAACTGTTTTTT. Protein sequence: CSAPDRGGKKLFF.

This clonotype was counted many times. CDR3 region: CASARTVGPYEQYF. CDR3 nucleotides: TGTGCCAGCGCCCGGACAGTCGGGCCCTACGAGCAGTACTTC. This sequence joins TRBV19 and TRBJ2-7, with D perhaps TRBD1 (6 bases). V lost 9 bases, J lost 2 bases, and 17 bases lay in between. Germline lookup yields CDR1 LNHDA and CDR2 SQIVND (reference sequence). This CDR3 spans 14 amino acids.

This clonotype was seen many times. CDR3 residues: CASSPTITGLGTYGYTF. Written as DNA, the CDR3 is TGTGCCAGCAGTCCAACGATCACAGGGTTGGGCACGTATGGCTACACCTTC. The chain combines TRBV27 with TRBJ1-2; D is perhaps TRBD1 (6 bases). V lost 5 bases and J 5 bases, leaving 24 bases between the germline ends. Germline assignment: CDR1 MNHEY and CDR2 SMNVEV (reference sequence). The CDR3 sequence is 17 residues long.

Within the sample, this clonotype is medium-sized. The CDR3 nucleotides are TGTGCCACCAGCATAGACAGGGGTAGGGAGACCCAGTACTTC. Translation gives CATSIDRGRETQYF. J is TRBJ2-5 and V is TRBV15; 8 positions match TRBD1. The length of the CDR3 is 14 residues. With 4 bases clipped from V and 5 bases from J, the junction kept 6 bases outside the gene matches. Germline CDR1 reads LNHNV; CDR2 reads YYDKDF (reference sequence).

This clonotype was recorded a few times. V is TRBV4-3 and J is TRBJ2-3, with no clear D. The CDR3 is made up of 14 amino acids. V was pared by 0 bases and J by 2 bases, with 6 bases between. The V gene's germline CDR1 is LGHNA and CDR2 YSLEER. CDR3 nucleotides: TGCGCCAGCAGCCAAGACCCCCACACAGATACGCAGTATTTT. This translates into CASSQDPHTDTQYF.

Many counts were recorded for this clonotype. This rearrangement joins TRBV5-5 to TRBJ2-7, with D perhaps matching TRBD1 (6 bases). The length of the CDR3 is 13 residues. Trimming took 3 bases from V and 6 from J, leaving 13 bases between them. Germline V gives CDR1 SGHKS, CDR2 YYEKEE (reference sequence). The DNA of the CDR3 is TGTGCCAGCAGCTATTTACAGGGTAGCGAGCAGTACTTC. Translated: CASSYLQGSEQYF.

CDR3 in DNA: TGCAGTGCTATCAAGCAGGGGGCCGCTGAAGCTTTCTTT. Amino acid sequence: CSAIKQGAAEAFF. V and J are TRBV20-1 and TRBJ1-1, with TRBD1 matching 8 bases. The CDR3 runs to 13 residues. V shed 4 bases, J shed 6 bases, and the junction held 7 bases outside the gene matches. Germline CDR1 DFQATT, CDR2 SNEGSKA (reference sequence).

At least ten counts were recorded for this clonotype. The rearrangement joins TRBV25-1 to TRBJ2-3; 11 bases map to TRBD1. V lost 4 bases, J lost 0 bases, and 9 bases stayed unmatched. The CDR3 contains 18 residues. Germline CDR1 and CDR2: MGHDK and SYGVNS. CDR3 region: CASSGIGQGASSTDTQYF. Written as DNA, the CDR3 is TGTGCCAGCAGTGGGATAGGACAGGGGGCAAGTAGCACAGATACGCAGTATTTT.

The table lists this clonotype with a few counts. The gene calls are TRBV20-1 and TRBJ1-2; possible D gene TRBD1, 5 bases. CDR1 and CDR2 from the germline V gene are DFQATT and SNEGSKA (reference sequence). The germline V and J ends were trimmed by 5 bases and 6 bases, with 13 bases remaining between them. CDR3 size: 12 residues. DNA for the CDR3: TGCAGTGCTGGAAACCGGGGGGATGGCTACACCTTC. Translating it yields CSAGNRGDGYTF.

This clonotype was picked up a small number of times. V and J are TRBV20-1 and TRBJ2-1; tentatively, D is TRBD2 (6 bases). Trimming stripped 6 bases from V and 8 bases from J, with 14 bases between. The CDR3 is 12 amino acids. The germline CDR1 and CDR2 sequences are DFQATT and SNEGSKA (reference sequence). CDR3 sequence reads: CSAPDSGDEQFF. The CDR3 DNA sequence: TGCAGTGCGCCTGACTCGGGGGATGAGCAGTTCTTC.

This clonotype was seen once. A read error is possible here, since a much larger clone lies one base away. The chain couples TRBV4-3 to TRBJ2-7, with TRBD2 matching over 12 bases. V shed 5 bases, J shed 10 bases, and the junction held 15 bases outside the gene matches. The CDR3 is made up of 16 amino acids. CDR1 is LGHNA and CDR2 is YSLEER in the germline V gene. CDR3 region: CASSYLVTGLAGFQYF. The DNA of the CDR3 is TGCGCCAGCAGCTACCTGGTGACGGGACTAGCGGGTTTCCAGTACTTC.

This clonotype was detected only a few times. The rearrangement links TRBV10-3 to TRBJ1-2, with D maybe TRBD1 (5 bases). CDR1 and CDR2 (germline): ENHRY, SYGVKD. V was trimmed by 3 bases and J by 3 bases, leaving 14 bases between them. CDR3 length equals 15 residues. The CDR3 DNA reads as TGTGCCATCAGTGATCCCCCGACAGAAGACTATGGCTACACCTTC. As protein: CAISDPPTEDYGYTF.